The 20 T cell receptor beta chains below were found in one sample sequenced in a study of blood T cell repertoires in COVID-19. This table comes from immunoSEQ multiplex PCR, and its TCRdb copy is limited to in-frame clones, with some not included. The repertoire has 400,000 to 550,000 clones, about 90% of them found once; the top ten carry under 2%. The sample consisted of PBMCs or T cells enriched from blood (not recorded which). The receptor source for this set is a woman between 18 and 30 years old with acute COVID-19.

This chain connects TRBV27 to TRBJ1-6, with D maybe TRBD1 (5 bases). Germline V gene sequence: CDR1 MNHEY, CDR2 SMNVEV (reference sequence). The CDR3 extends over 14 amino acids. Deletions cut 4 bases from V and 9 bases from J, with 13 bases between. CDR3 residues: CASSSGIPGSPLHF. In DNA form, the CDR3 reads TGTGCCAGCAGTTCAGGGATTCCGGGTTCACCCCTCCACTTT.

CDR3 protein: CSVGQGLYEQYF. For the CDR3, the DNA is TGCAGCGTGGGACAGGGTTTGTACGAGCAGTACTTC. V is TRBV29-1 and J is TRBJ2-7, with 9 bases that match TRBD1. The CDR3 length is 12 residues. With 6 bases clipped from V and 4 bases from J, the junction kept 4 bases outside the gene matches. Germline-derived CDR1 and CDR2 are SQVTM and ANQGSEA.

The table lists this clone with a count of one. The chain combines TRBV11-2 with TRBJ1-1, with 8 bases identical to TRBD1. The V gene end was trimmed by 1 base and the J gene end by 3 bases; junction bases not matched to a gene: 4. The length of the CDR3 is 15 residues. The germline CDR1 and CDR2 sequences are SGHAT and FQNNGV. The CDR3 region is CASSLGGTGHTEAFF. The CDR3 region has the DNA TGTGCCAGCAGCTTAGGGGGGACAGGACACACTGAAGCTTTCTTT.

The chain has TRBV6-5 and TRBJ2-7; 8 bases fit TRBD1. Germline CDR1 MNHEY, CDR2 SVGAGI. CDR3 length equals 14 residues. The junction had 6 bases not matched to a gene; V was cut back by 6 bases and J by 2 bases. CDR3 amino acids: CASRSGQGPYEQYF. CDR3 bases: TGTGCCAGCAGAAGCGGACAGGGACCCTACGAGCAGTACTTC.

The rearrangement joins TRBV6-1 to TRBJ1-1, with TRBD1 matching 8 bases. This CDR3 contains 15 residues. CDR1 is MNHNS, CDR2 SASEGT, per germline. V lost 3 bases and J lost 4; bases outside the gene matches: 7. CDR3 bases: TGTGCCAGCAGTGATCCGGGACAGGCAACCACTGAAGCTTTCTTT. It codes for CASSDPGQATTEAFF.

J is TRBJ1-2 and V is TRBV29-1; TRBD1 aligns across 7 bases. The trim removed 5 bases at V and 8 bases at J, leaving 11 bases unmatched. Germline V gene sequence: CDR1 SQVTM, CDR2 ANQGSEA. This CDR3 comprises 13 residues. CDR3 amino acids: CSVMTGSSEGYTF. The CDR3, as DNA: TGCAGCGTTATGACAGGGAGCTCGGAGGGCTACACCTTC.

V gene TRBV7-2 combines with J gene TRBJ1-4; D possibly corresponds to TRBD1 (5 bases). The CDR3 spans 17 residues. From germline, CDR1 is SGHTA and CDR2 FQGNSA. V was pared by 2 bases and J by 4 bases, with 17 bases between. The CDR3 loop is CASSLNSVGASNEKLFF. CDR3 bases: TGTGCCAGCAGCTTAAATTCTGTAGGGGCGAGTAATGAAAAACTGTTTTTT.

This clone was seen more than once but under ten times. The chain couples TRBV6-5 to TRBJ1-5; D unresolved. The CDR3 runs to 15 residues. V was shortened by 0 bases and J by 0 bases, with 6 bases between the two germline ends. Germline V gene lookup returns CDR1 MNHEY and CDR2 SVGAGI. CDR3 sequence: CASSYSWPSNQPQHF. In nucleotides, the CDR3 is TGTGCCAGCAGTTACTCGTGGCCTAGCAATCAGCCCCAGCATTTT.

V gene TRBV9 combines with J gene TRBJ1-6; D is ambiguous. CDR3 length equals 15 residues. Trimming pared 0 bases from V and 3 bases from J, leaving 7 bases between. CDR1 is SGDLS, CDR2 YYNGEE, per germline. DNA for the CDR3: TGTGCCAGCAGCGTAGAGCGGGGCTATAATTCACCCCTCCACTTT. Amino acid sequence: CASSVERGYNSPLHF.

V usage is TRBV3-1 (or the pseudogene TRBV3-2) and J usage is TRBJ2-5; 8 bases are a match to TRBD2. Germline V CDR1 and CDR2: LGHDT, YNNKEL (reference sequence). The CDR3 loop spans 16 amino acids. V shed 1 base, J shed 0 bases, and the junction held 4 bases outside the gene matches. As DNA, the CDR3 is TGTGCCAGCAGCCAAGTACAGCGGGAGAACCAAGAGACCCAGTACTTC. Translated, it gives CASSQVQRENQETQYF.

V gene TRBV7-3 combines with J gene TRBJ2-2; 7 bases match TRBD1. With V trimmed by 5 bases and J by 3 bases, 3 bases remained unmatched. The CDR3 runs 14 residues. CDR1 and CDR2 from the germline V gene are SGHTA and FQGTGA. The CDR3 DNA sequence: TGTGCCAGCAGCCTTGGACAGGACACCGGGGAGCTGTTTTTT. It is translated as CASSLGQDTGELFF.

The chain has TRBV9 and TRBJ2-5; 13 bases fit TRBD2. CDR1 is SGDLS and CDR2 is YYNGEE in the germline V gene. J gave up 5 bases and V 0 bases, and 7 bases lay outside the gene matches. This CDR3 comprises 17 residues. In DNA form, the CDR3 reads TGTGCCAGCAGCGTAGGGACTAGCGGGGGTAGAGAGGAGACCCAGTACTTC. Translated, it gives CASSVGTSGGREETQYF.

The J gene is TRBJ1-5, the V gene TRBV5-1, with 8 bases identical to TRBD1. The length of the CDR3 is 14 residues. Germline-derived CDR1 and CDR2 are SGHRS and YFSETQ. The J segment lost 5 bases and the V segment lost 4 bases, leaving 5 bases of the junction unmatched. The CDR3 loop reads CASSPGQADQPQHF. CDR3 in DNA: TGCGCCAGCAGCCCGGGACAGGCGGATCAGCCCCAGCATTTT.

CDR3 nucleotides: TGTGCCAGCAGCGGAGGTGGCACCCTCTACGAGCAGTACTTC. This translates into CASSGGGTLYEQYF. The rearrangement joins TRBV9 to TRBJ2-7; D is unresolved. CDR1 is SGDLS, CDR2 YYNGEE, per germline. The CDR3 is made up of 14 amino acids. V dropped 3 bases and J dropped 3 bases, with 13 bases sitting between them.

This sequence joins TRBV12-3 or TRBV12-4 and TRBJ1-1; no reliable D call. The CDR3 is 13 amino acids. V lost 7 bases, J lost 2 bases, and 11 bases lay in between. The CDR3 is CASTSRGNTEAFF. The CDR3 DNA is TGTGCCAGCACCTCGCGGGGTAACACTGAAGCTTTCTTT.

V and J are TRBV23-1 and TRBJ2-7, with D possibly being TRBD1 (6 bases). TRBV23-1 is an open reading frame whose function is uncertain. This CDR3 has 17 amino acids. Deletions cut 0 bases from V and 0 bases from J, with 15 bases between. The CDR3, as DNA: TGCGCCAGCAGTCAATCGTTCTCATGGACAGACTCCTACGAGCAGTACTTC. Protein product: CASSQSFSWTDSYEQYF.

This chain connects TRBV29-1 to TRBJ2-1; 10 bases match TRBD1. After removal of 7 bases from V and 9 bases from J, the junction contained 9 bases not matched to a gene. The CDR3 extends over 13 amino acids. Germline V gene lookup returns CDR1 SQVTM and CDR2 ANQGSEA. CDR3 loop: CSAQGTGDSEQFF. The DNA of the CDR3 is TGCAGCGCCCAAGGGACAGGGGATAGTGAGCAGTTCTTC.

This chain uses TRBV6-5 with TRBJ1-5; possibly TRBD1 for D (6 bases). V lost 5 bases, J lost 5 bases, and 10 bases lay in between. Germline V gene lookup returns CDR1 MNHEY and CDR2 SVGAGI. This CDR3 comprises 13 residues. CDR3 in amino acids: CASSRDTDQPQHF. The CDR3 nucleotides read TGTGCCAGCAGTCGGGACACCGATCAGCCCCAGCATTTT.

The chain combines TRBV12-5 with TRBJ2-2, with D perhaps matching TRBD2 (6 bases). V dropped 2 bases and J dropped 1 base, with 11 bases sitting between them. The CDR3 spans 16 residues. CDR1 is LGHNT, CDR2 FRNRAP, per germline. The CDR3 coding sequence is TGTGCTAGTGGTTTGCTTGGACTAAGGAACACCGGGGAGCTGTTTTTT. It codes for CASGLLGLRNTGELFF.

This clone occurred a few times. V and J are TRBV7-8 and TRBJ2-5; weak D call: TRBD2 (5 bases). The ends were cut back, 1 base at V and 2 bases at J, with 5 bases in the middle. The CDR3 runs to 13 residues. CDR1 and CDR2 from the germline V gene are SGHVS and FQNEAQ. The DNA for the CDR3 is TGTGCCAGCAGCTTAGGGACTCAAGAGACCCAGTACTTC. It yields the protein CASSLGTQETQYF.